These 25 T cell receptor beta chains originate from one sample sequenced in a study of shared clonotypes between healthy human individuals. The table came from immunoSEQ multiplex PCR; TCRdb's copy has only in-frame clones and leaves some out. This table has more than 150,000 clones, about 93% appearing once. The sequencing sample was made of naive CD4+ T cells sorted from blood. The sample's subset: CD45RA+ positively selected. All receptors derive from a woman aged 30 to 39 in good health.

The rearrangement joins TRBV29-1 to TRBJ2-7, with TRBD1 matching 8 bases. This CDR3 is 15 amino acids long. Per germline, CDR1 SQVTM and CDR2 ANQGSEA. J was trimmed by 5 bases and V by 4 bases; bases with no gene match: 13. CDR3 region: CSVGDTGTGFHEQYF. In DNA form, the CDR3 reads TGCAGCGTTGGAGACACCGGGACAGGCTTCCACGAGCAGTACTTC.

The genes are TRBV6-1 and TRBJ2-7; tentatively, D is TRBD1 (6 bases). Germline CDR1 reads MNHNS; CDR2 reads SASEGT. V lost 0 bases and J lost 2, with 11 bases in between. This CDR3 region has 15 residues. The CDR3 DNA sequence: TGTGCCAGCAGTGAAGCGGGTCAGGGGCCCTACGAGCAGTACTTC. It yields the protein CASSEAGQGPYEQYF.

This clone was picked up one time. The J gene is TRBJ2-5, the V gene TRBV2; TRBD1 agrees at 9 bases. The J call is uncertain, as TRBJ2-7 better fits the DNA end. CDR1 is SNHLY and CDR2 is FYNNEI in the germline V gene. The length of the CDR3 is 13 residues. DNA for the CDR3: TGTGCCAGCACCCGGGACAGGGACTACGAGCAGTACTTC. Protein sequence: CASTRDRDYEQYF.

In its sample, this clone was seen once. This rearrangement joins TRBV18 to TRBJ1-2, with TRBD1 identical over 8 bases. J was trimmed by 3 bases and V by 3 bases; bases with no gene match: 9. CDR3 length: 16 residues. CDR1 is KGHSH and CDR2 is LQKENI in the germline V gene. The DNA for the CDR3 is TGTGCCAGCTCACCGTCTCAGGGGGCTCCAGACTATGGCTACACCTTC. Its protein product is CASSPSQGAPDYGYTF.

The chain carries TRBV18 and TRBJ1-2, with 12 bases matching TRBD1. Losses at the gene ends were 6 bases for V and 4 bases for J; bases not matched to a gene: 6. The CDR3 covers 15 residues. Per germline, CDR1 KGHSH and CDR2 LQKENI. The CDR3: CASSPGQGAAYGYTF. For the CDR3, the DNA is TGTGCCAGCTCCCCGGGACAGGGGGCTGCCTATGGCTACACCTTC.

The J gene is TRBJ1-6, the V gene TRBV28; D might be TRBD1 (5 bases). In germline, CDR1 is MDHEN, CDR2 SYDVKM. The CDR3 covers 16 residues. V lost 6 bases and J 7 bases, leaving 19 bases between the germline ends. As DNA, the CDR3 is TGTGCCAGCAGAGACAGAGGGCGACTCGAAAATTCACCCCTCCACTTT. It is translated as CASRDRGRLENSPLHF.

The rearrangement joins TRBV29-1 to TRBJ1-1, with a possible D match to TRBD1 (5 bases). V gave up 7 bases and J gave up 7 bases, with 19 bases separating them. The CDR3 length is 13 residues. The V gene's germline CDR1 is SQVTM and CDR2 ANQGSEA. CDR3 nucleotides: TGCAGCGGCGACCCGGGGGTTGACAGTGAAGCTTTCTTT. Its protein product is CSGDPGVDSEAFF.

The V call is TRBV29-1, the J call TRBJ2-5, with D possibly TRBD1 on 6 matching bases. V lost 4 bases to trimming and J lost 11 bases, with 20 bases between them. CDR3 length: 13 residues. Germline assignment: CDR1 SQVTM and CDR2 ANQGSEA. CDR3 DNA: TGCAGCGTTGGGAACAGGGCCCTGGGGGAGCAGTACTTC. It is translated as CSVGNRALGEQYF. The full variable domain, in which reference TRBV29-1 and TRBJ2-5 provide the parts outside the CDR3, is SAVISQKPSRDICQRGTSLTIQCQVDSQVTMMFWYRQQPGQSLTLIATANQGSEATYESGFVIDKFPISRPNLTFSTLTVSNMSPEDSSIYLCSVGNRALGEQYFGPGTRLLVL.

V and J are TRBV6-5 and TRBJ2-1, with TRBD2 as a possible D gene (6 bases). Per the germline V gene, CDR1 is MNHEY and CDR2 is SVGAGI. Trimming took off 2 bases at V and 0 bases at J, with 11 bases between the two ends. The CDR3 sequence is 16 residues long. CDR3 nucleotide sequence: TGTGCCAGCAGTTACGTAGCGGATAGCTCCTACAATGAGCAGTTCTTC. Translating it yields CASSYVADSSYNEQFF.

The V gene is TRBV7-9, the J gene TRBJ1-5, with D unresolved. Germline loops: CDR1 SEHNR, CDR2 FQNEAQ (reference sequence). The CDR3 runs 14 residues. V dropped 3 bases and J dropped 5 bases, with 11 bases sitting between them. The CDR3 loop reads CASSFGAPDQPQHF. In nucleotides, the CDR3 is TGTGCCAGCAGCTTCGGCGCACCCGATCAGCCCCAGCATTTT.

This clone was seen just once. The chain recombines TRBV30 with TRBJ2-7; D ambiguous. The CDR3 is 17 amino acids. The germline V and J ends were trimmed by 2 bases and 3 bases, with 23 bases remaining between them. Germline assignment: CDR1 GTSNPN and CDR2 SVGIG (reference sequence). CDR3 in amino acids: CAWSIYRLGPRSYEQYF. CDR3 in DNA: TGTGCCTGGAGTATCTACCGACTCGGGCCCAGAAGCTACGAGCAGTACTTC.

This chain's CDR3 is CASSTTYTEAFF. As DNA, the CDR3 is TGTGCCAGTAGTACAACCTACACTGAAGCTTTCTTT. J is TRBJ1-1 and V is TRBV19; the D is unclear. V lost 4 bases and J 3 bases, leaving 6 bases between the germline ends. The CDR3 has 12 residues. Per the germline V gene, CDR1 is LNHDA and CDR2 is SQIVND (reference sequence).

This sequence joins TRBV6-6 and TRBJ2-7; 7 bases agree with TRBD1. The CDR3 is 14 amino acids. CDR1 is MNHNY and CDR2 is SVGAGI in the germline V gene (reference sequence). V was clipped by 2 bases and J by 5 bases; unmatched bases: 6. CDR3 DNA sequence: TGTGCCAGCAGTTACGTGACAGGGATCCACGAGCAGTACTTC. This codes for CASSYVTGIHEQYF.

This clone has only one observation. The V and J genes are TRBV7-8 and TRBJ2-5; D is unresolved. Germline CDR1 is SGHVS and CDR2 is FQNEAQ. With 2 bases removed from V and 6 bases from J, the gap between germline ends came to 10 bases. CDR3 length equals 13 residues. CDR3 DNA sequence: TGTGCCAGCAGCTTATTCTGGATCCAGACCCAGTACTTC. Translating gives CASSLFWIQTQYF.

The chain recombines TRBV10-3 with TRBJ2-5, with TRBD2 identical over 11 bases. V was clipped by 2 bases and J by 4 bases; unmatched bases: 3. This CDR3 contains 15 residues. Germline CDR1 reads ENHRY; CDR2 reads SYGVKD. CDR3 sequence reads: CAISEALAGGETQYF. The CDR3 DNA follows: TGTGCCATCAGTGAGGCCCTAGCGGGAGGAGAGACCCAGTACTTC.

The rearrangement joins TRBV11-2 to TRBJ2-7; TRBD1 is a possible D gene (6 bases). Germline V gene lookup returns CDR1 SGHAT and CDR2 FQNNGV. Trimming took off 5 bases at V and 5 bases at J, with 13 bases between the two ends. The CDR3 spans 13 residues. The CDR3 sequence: CASSPGTFHEQYF. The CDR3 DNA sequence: TGTGCCAGCAGCCCAGGGACATTCCACGAGCAGTACTTC.

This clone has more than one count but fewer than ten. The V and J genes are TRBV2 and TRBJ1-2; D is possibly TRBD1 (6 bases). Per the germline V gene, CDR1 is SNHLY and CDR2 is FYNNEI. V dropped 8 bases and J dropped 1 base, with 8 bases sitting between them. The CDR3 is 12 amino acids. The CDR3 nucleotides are TGTGCCAGCGGACAGTTTAACTATGGCTACACCTTC. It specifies CASGQFNYGYTF.

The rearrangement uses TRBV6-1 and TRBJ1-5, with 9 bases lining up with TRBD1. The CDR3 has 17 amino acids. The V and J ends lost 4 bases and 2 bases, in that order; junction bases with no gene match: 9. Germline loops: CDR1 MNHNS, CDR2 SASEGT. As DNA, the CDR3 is TGTGCCAGCAGTGCACTCAACAGGGGGCAGGGCAATCAGCCCCAGCATTTT. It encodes CASSALNRGQGNQPQHF.

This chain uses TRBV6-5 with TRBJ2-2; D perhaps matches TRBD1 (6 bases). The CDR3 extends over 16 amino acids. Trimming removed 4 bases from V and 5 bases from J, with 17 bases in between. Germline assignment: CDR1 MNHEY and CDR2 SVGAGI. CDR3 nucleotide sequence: TGTGCCAGCAGTTTTGCCGGGACATCGACGACCGGGGAGCTGTTTTTT. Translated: CASSFAGTSTTGELFF.

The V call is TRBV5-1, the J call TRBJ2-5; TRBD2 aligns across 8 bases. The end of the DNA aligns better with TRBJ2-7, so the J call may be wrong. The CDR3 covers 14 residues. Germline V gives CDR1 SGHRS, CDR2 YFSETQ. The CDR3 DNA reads TGCGCCAGCAGCTTGCGAACTAGCGGCTACGAGCAGTACTTC. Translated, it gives CASSLRTSGYEQYF.

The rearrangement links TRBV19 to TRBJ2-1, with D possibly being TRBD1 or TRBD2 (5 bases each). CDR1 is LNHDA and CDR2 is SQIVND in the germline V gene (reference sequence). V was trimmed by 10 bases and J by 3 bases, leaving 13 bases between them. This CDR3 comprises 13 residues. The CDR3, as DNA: TGTGCCACCCGGGACGAGAACTACAATGAGCAGTTCTTC. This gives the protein CATRDENYNEQFF.

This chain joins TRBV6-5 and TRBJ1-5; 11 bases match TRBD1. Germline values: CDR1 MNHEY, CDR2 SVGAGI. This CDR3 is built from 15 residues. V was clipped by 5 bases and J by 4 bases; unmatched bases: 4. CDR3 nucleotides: TGTGCCAGCAGTAGGGACAGGGGGGGTAATCAGCCCCAGCATTTT. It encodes CASSRDRGGNQPQHF.

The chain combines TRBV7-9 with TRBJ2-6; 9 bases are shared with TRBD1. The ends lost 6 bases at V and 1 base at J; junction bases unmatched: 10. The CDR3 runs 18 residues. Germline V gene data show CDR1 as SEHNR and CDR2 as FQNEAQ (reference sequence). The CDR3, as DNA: TGTGCCAGCAGTCACAGACAGGGGGTTGTATCTGGGGCCAACGTCCTGACTTTC. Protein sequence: CASSHRQGVVSGANVLTF.

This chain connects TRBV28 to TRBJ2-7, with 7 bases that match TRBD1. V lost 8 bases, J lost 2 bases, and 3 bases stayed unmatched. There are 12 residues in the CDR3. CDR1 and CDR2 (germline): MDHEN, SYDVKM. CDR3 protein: CASEGQTYEQYF. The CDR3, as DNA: TGTGCCAGCGAGGGACAGACCTACGAGCAGTACTTC.

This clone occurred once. This CDR3 is CASSVSQNTEAFF. CDR3 DNA: TGTGCCAGCAGCGTTAGCCAAAACACTGAAGCTTTCTTT. The chain recombines TRBV7-9 with TRBJ1-1; D is unresolved. The length of the CDR3 is 13 residues. Trimming left V 5 bases short and J 2 bases short, with 9 bases between. CDR1 is SEHNR and CDR2 is FQNEAQ in the germline V gene (reference sequence).